Below are 32 T cell receptor beta chains sequenced from a single sample in a study of T cell changes during pregnancy in multiple sclerosis. Sequenced by immunoSEQ multiplex PCR; TCRdb stores in-frame clones only, minus some. The profile shows some 95,000 clones, 85% to 95% of them singletons. The source was peripheral blood, collected in the first trimester of pregnancy. These TCRs come from a female donor with multiple sclerosis, enrolled in a pregnancy study.

The V and J genes are TRBV27 and TRBJ2-7, with 14 bases that match TRBD2. Germline loops: CDR1 MNHEY, CDR2 SMNVEV (reference sequence). V lost 3 bases, J lost 3 bases, and 13 bases stayed unmatched. The length of the CDR3 is 19 residues. The CDR3 protein is CASSFGTPGLAGVSYEQYF. The DNA of the CDR3 is TGTGCCAGCAGTTTCGGGACTCCGGGACTAGCGGGAGTTAGCTACGAGCAGTACTTC.

The chain joins TRBV2 to TRBJ2-1; 12 nucleotides line up with TRBD2. This CDR3 is built from 18 residues. J was trimmed by 4 bases and V by 7 bases; bases with no gene match: 14. The germline V gene encodes CDR1 SNHLY and CDR2 FYNNEI. In nucleotides, the CDR3 is TGTGCCAGCATCAGAAGCGGTGGGGGACTAGCGGGTTACAATGAGCAGTTCTTC. Amino acid sequence: CASIRSGGGLAGYNEQFF.

J is TRBJ2-7 and V is TRBV25-1; 8 nucleotides align to TRBD2. J was trimmed by 4 bases and V by 3 bases; bases with no gene match: 8. Germline V CDR1 and CDR2: MGHDK, SYGVNS. The CDR3 is 15 amino acids. The CDR3 DNA reads as TGTGCCAGCAGTGATCGTCGGGAGGGCCTTTACGAGCAGTACTTC. It specifies CASSDRREGLYEQYF.

The gene calls are TRBV11-2 and TRBJ2-1, with a weak D call TRBD1 (5 bases). V was clipped by 1 base and J by 11 bases, with 12 bases between them. Germline V gene lookup returns CDR1 SGHAT and CDR2 FQNNGV. The length of the CDR3 is 13 residues. CDR3 in amino acids: CASSLVLGRQQFF. As DNA, the CDR3 is TGTGCCAGCAGCTTAGTCCTGGGGCGGCAGCAGTTCTTC.

This rearrangement joins TRBV18 to TRBJ2-1, with a tentative D call TRBD1 (6 bases). From germline, CDR1 is KGHSH and CDR2 LQKENI. Trimming stripped 3 bases from V and 12 bases from J, with 9 bases between. CDR3 length equals 11 residues. The CDR3: CASSPKTGQFF. In DNA form, the CDR3 reads TGTGCCAGCTCACCGAAGACAGGGCAGTTCTTC.

This chain connects TRBV5-8 to TRBJ1-4, with D perhaps TRBD1 (5 bases). The V gene's germline CDR1 is SGHTS and CDR2 YDEGEE. The germline V and J ends were trimmed by 2 bases and 6 bases, with 11 bases remaining between them. The length of the CDR3 is 14 residues. The CDR3 region is CASSFKGLDEKLFF. The CDR3 DNA follows: TGTGCCAGCAGCTTCAAGGGACTGGATGAAAAACTGTTTTTT.

The V and J genes are TRBV27 and TRBJ1-2; possibly TRBD1 for D (5 bases). The CDR3 loop spans 13 amino acids. Per the germline V gene, CDR1 is MNHEY and CDR2 is SMNVEV (reference sequence). V shed 3 bases and J shed 4 bases, with 9 bases lying between them. The CDR3 sequence: CASSFRGGYGYTF. The CDR3 nucleotides are TGTGCCAGCAGTTTTAGGGGTGGCTATGGCTACACCTTC.

The chain employs TRBV13 and TRBJ2-5; D is possibly TRBD2 (6 bases). Trimming removed 5 bases from V and 4 bases from J, with 14 bases in between. This CDR3 is 14 amino acids long. Germline values: CDR1 PRHDT, CDR2 FYEKMQ (reference sequence). CDR3 in DNA: TGTGCCAGCAGCCAAGGGACTCCTCCAGAGACCCAGTACTTC. It encodes CASSQGTPPETQYF.

This clone was seen a handful of times. V gene TRBV6-1 combines with J gene TRBJ1-1; 10 bases fit TRBD1. J gave up 3 bases and V 2 bases, and 9 bases lay outside the gene matches. CDR3 size: 17 residues. The germline V gene encodes CDR1 MNHNS and CDR2 SASEGT. The CDR3 DNA reads as TGTGCCAGCAGTGAACCCGCGGGAGGGACAGGGGACACTGAAGCTTTCTTT. This translates into CASSEPAGGTGDTEAFF.

This clone was detected ten times or more. The chain joins TRBV7-9 to TRBJ1-3; no clear D gene. This CDR3 has 15 residues. CDR1 and CDR2 from the germline V gene are SEHNR and FQNEAQ (reference sequence). The V gene lost 1 base and the J gene lost 0 bases, with 7 bases spanning the gap. The CDR3 is CASSLGSSSGNTIYF. The CDR3 bases are TGTGCCAGCAGCTTAGGCAGTTCCTCTGGAAACACCATATATTTT.

This sequence joins TRBV5-6 and TRBJ2-1; the D gene is possibly TRBD2 (7 bases). This CDR3 is built from 18 residues. Trimming left V 4 bases short and J 5 bases short, with 25 bases between. Per the germline V gene, CDR1 is SGHDT and CDR2 is YYEEEE. The CDR3 sequence is CASSGEVLRQGRDNEQFF. In DNA, the CDR3 is TGTGCCAGCAGCGGTGAGGTTCTTAGGCAGGGGAGGGACAATGAGCAGTTCTTC.

This chain connects TRBV28 to TRBJ1-4, with TRBD1 as a possible D gene (5 bases). Trimming shortened V by 5 bases and J by 0 bases, and 10 bases separated the two germline ends. CDR1 is MDHEN and CDR2 is SYDVKM in the germline V gene. CDR3 length: 15 amino acids. The CDR3 region is CASSLRGTTNEKLFF. The CDR3 DNA is TGTGCCAGCAGTCTACGGGGGACAACTAATGAAAAACTGTTTTTT.

The rearrangement uses TRBV5-1 and TRBJ2-2; D is uncertain. Trimming left V 0 bases short and J 6 bases short, with 9 bases between. CDR3 size: 14 residues. Germline CDR1 and CDR2: SGHRS and YFSETQ. The CDR3 spells CASSLDGSAGELFF. DNA for the CDR3: TGCGCCAGCAGCTTGGACGGGTCCGCCGGGGAGCTGTTTTTT.

The chain carries TRBV30 and TRBJ1-5, with 7 bases aligning to TRBD1. Germline V gene sequence: CDR1 GTSNPN, CDR2 SVGIG (reference sequence). V trimming: 3 bases; J trimming: 6 bases; junction bases outside the gene matches: 8. This CDR3 spans 14 amino acids. The CDR3 loop is CAWRGRGGPQPQHF. CDR3 nucleotides: TGTGCCTGGAGAGGCCGAGGGGGCCCTCAGCCCCAGCATTTT. Full variable domain (remainder filled in from reference TRBV30 and TRBJ1-5): SQTIHQWPATLVQPVGSPLSLECTVEGTSNPNLYWYRQAAGRGLQLLFYSVGIGQISSEVPQNLSASRPQDRQFILSSKKLLLSDSGFYLCAWRGRGGPQPQHFGDGTRLSIL.

This rearrangement joins TRBV5-6 to TRBJ2-7; 10 bases fit TRBD2. This CDR3 region has 19 residues. The V segment lost 1 base and the J segment 0 bases; nucleotides outside the gene matches: 13. The germline gives CDR1 SGHDT, CDR2 YYEEEE. CDR3 nucleotides: TGTGCCAGCAGCTTGCGTACTAGCGGGGTACAAAAGACCTCCTACGAGCAGTACTTC. Encoded protein: CASSLRTSGVQKTSYEQYF.

This rearrangement joins TRBV2 to TRBJ2-2, with D perhaps matching TRBD1 (5 bases). This CDR3 spans 14 amino acids. CDR1 is SNHLY and CDR2 is FYNNEI in the germline V gene. Trimming took 6 bases from V and 3 from J, leaving 11 bases between them. DNA of the CDR3: TGTGCCAGCAGACTAAGCAGGGACACCGGGGAGCTGTTTTTT. Amino acid sequence: CASRLSRDTGELFF. Combining the CDR3 with reference TRBV2 and TRBJ2-2 gives the whole variable domain EPEVTQTPSHQVTQMGQEVILRCVPISNHLYFYWYRQILGQKVEFLVSFYNNEISEKSEIFDDQFSVERPDGSNFTLKIRSTKLEDSAMYFCASRLSRDTGELFFGEGSRLTVL.

V and J are TRBV9 and TRBJ2-7; 8 positions match TRBD2. The germline CDR1 and CDR2 sequences are SGDLS and YYNGEE. The CDR3 contains 15 residues. With 3 bases clipped from V and 4 bases from J, the junction kept 9 bases outside the gene matches. CDR3 sequence: CASSALAASNYEQYF. Here the CDR3 DNA reads TGTGCCAGCAGCGCACTAGCGGCGAGTAATTACGAGCAGTACTTC.

This chain joins TRBV7-2 and TRBJ2-7; TRBD2 aligns across 8 bases. CDR3 size: 15 residues. Looked up from germline, CDR1 is SGHTA and CDR2 is FQGNSA. With 5 bases clipped from V and 2 bases from J, the junction kept 8 bases outside the gene matches. The CDR3 sequence: CASSLGGAGAYEQYF. CDR3 sequence (DNA): TGTGCCAGCAGCCTCGGGGGAGCGGGGGCCTACGAGCAGTACTTC.

The chain has TRBV7-9 and TRBJ2-5, with 7 bases fitting TRBD1. V lost 5 bases and J lost 5; bases outside the gene matches: 8. The CDR3 is 14 amino acids. Germline lookup yields CDR1 SEHNR and CDR2 FQNEAQ (reference sequence). CDR3 protein: CASSMGTDRETQYF. CDR3 bases: TGTGCCAGCAGCATGGGGACAGACCGGGAGACCCAGTACTTC. The whole variable domain, filled in from reference TRBV7-9 and TRBJ2-5, reads DTGVSQNPRHKITKRGQNVTFRCDPISEHNRLYWYRQTLGQGPEFLTYFQNEAQLEKSRLLSDRFSAERPKGSFSTLEIQRTEQGDSAMYLCASSMGTDRETQYFGPGTRLLVL.

This rearrangement joins TRBV5-6 to TRBJ2-1; D may be TRBD1 (6 bases). The V gene's germline CDR1 is SGHDT and CDR2 YYEEEE. The CDR3 runs to 15 residues. V shed 5 bases and J shed 3 bases, with 15 bases lying between them. CDR3 in DNA: TGTGCCAGCAGTTATGGACAGTGGGGCTACAATGAGCAGTTCTTC. This translates into CASSYGQWGYNEQFF.

This rearrangement joins TRBV25-1 to TRBJ2-7; 13 bases are shared with TRBD2. Trimming at V came to 4 bases and at J to 6 bases, leaving 0 bases not matched to a gene. Looked up from germline, CDR1 is MGHDK and CDR2 is SYGVNS. The CDR3 is 13 residues long. CDR3 bases: TGTGCCAGCAGTGGGACTAGCGGGAGCGAGCAGTACTTC. It specifies CASSGTSGSEQYF.

The rearrangement joins TRBV7-9 to TRBJ2-5, with TRBD2 matching 8 bases. This CDR3 comprises 16 residues. The V segment lost 2 bases and the J segment 5 bases; nucleotides outside the gene matches: 10. Germline CDR1 is SEHNR and CDR2 is FQNEAQ (reference sequence). This chain's CDR3 is CASSLSSPGGFETQYF. CDR3 in DNA: TGTGCCAGCAGCTTATCCTCCCCGGGGGGGTTTGAGACCCAGTACTTC.

The J gene is TRBJ2-2, the V gene TRBV9; tentatively, D is TRBD1 (5 bases). The CDR3 totals 14 residues. V was cut by 4 bases and J by 3 bases, with 10 bases left in between. Per the germline V gene, CDR1 is SGDLS and CDR2 is YYNGEE. The CDR3: CASSPQGDTGELFF. CDR3 DNA sequence: TGTGCCAGCAGCCCGCAGGGCGACACCGGGGAGCTGTTTTTT.

This clone was counted between two and nine times. The chain uses TRBV7-8 and TRBJ1-1; 8 nucleotides align to TRBD1. Germline assignment: CDR1 SGHVS and CDR2 FQNEAQ. The CDR3 sequence is 15 residues long. The ends lost 6 bases at V and 1 base at J; junction bases unmatched: 7. CDR3: CASSFPGTGNTEAFF. The CDR3 nucleotides are TGTGCCAGCAGTTTTCCCGGGACAGGGAACACTGAAGCTTTCTTT.

The rearrangement links TRBV4-3 to TRBJ2-3, with 7 bases fitting TRBD2. The length of the CDR3 is 17 residues. Germline trimming cut 0 bases from V and 0 bases from J; bases unmatched to any gene: 6. Germline V gene lookup returns CDR1 LGHNA and CDR2 YSLEER. The CDR3 DNA reads TGCGCCAGCAGCCAAGATGGGGGGGTTAGCAGCACAGATACGCAGTATTTT. It translates to CASSQDGGVSSTDTQYF.

The chain has TRBV2 and TRBJ2-1; 12 positions agree with TRBD2. J gave up 5 bases and V 6 bases, and 5 bases lay outside the gene matches. Looked up from germline, CDR1 is SNHLY and CDR2 is FYNNEI. CDR3 length: 15 residues. The DNA for the CDR3 is TGTGCCAGCAGACTAGCGGGAGGTTCCCACAATGAGCAGTTCTTC. The encoded protein is CASRLAGGSHNEQFF.

The chain couples TRBV29-1 to TRBJ2-1; 10 bases fit TRBD2. CDR1 and CDR2 from the germline V gene are SQVTM and ANQGSEA. The V segment lost 6 bases and the J segment 8 bases; nucleotides outside the gene matches: 7. The CDR3 spans 13 residues. The CDR3 DNA follows: TGCAGCGTAGCTAGCGGGAGTTTGGATGAGCAGTTCTTC. Encoded protein: CSVASGSLDEQFF.

The chain links TRBV6-1 to TRBJ1-1; tentative D call: TRBD1 (6 bases). There are 15 residues in the CDR3. CDR1 is MNHNS and CDR2 is SASEGT in the germline V gene. Trimming pared 7 bases from V and 4 bases from J, leaving 19 bases between. CDR3 in DNA: TGTGCCAGCAATGGGTTCGGGGGCGGGGGCACTGAAGCTTTCTTT. Its protein is CASNGFGGGGTEAFF.

The chain uses TRBV21-1 and TRBJ1-1. TRBV21-1 is labeled a pseudogene. This CDR3 region has 12 residues. The CDR3 loop is CASMKGGIEAFF. For the CDR3, the DNA is TGTGCCAGTATGAAAGGAGGAATTGAAGCTTTCTTT.

The V call is TRBV4-3, the J call TRBJ2-2, with 13 bases lining up with TRBD2. CDR1 LGHNA and CDR2 YSLEER come from the germline V gene. The junction had 7 bases not matched to a gene; V was cut back by 1 base and J by 2 bases. CDR3 length: 19 residues. The chain's CDR3 is CASSQAPGLAGLNTGELFF. The CDR3 DNA sequence: TGCGCCAGCAGCCAAGCGCCGGGACTAGCGGGGCTAAACACCGGGGAGCTGTTTTTT.

The chain employs TRBV5-6 and TRBJ2-7, with 7 bases fitting TRBD1. CDR1 SGHDT and CDR2 YYEEEE come from the germline V gene. V shed 2 bases and J 4 bases; nucleotides not matched to a gene: 6. CDR3 size: 14 residues. The CDR3: CASSFTGTEYEQYF. The CDR3 coding sequence is TGTGCCAGCAGCTTCACCGGGACAGAATACGAGCAGTACTTC.

The V and J genes are TRBV7-9 and TRBJ1-1; 7 bases agree with TRBD1. This CDR3 is 13 amino acids long. V lost 3 bases, J lost 5 bases, and 3 bases stayed unmatched. Germline assignment: CDR1 SEHNR and CDR2 FQNEAQ (reference sequence). The CDR3 DNA follows: TGTGCCAGCAGCTTTCAGGGGGATACTGAAGCTTTCTTT. It specifies CASSFQGDTEAFF. The whole variable domain, remainder taken from reference TRBV7-9 and TRBJ1-1, is DTGVSQNPRHKITKRGQNVTFRCDPISEHNRLYWYRQTLGQGPEFLTYFQNEAQLEKSRLLSDRFSAERPKGSFSTLEIQRTEQGDSAMYLCASSFQGDTEAFFGQGTRLTVV.